This entry lists 3 T cell receptor beta chains sequenced from one sample in a study of naive and memory T cell subsets. Both TRBC1 and TRBC2 were covered by a beta constant-region primer of two equimolar oligonucleotides. The ligated cDNA underwent four PCR rounds using SP2 and nested alpha and beta constant-region primers. TCRdb re-called the UMI-ligation and nested PCR reads through MiXCR, storing one row per CDR3 protein. This table holds over 25,000 distinct CDR3 sequences, approximately 18% found once. Sequenced sample: effector memory CD4+ T cells from blood. Sample subset: effector memory, CD45RA- CD27-. The receptors come from a human donor in good health.

This clonotype was recorded at least ten times. The chain links TRBV20-1 to TRBJ1-5; 7 nucleotides align to TRBD1. The germline V gene encodes CDR1 DFQATT and CDR2 SNEGSKA (reference sequence). After removal of 2 bases from V and 4 bases from J, the junction contained 8 bases not matched to a gene. The CDR3 has 15 amino acids. The CDR3 coding sequence is TGCAGTGCTAGACTACCGGGACAGCAGAATCAGCCCCAGCATTTT. It translates to CSARLPGQQNQPQHF.

This clonotype was picked up many times. The V call is TRBV6-1, the J call TRBJ1-5; D call uncertain. Per germline, CDR1 MNHNS and CDR2 SASEGT. V lost 5 bases and J 4 bases, leaving 15 bases between the germline ends. This CDR3 spans 15 amino acids. The CDR3 DNA follows: TGTGCCAGCAGTTCCAGGATCCTAGGGAATCAGCCCCAGCATTTT. Translated, it gives CASSSRILGNQPQHF.

A few counts support this clonotype. The J gene is TRBJ1-5, the V gene TRBV5-1; no firm D call. The germline gives CDR1 SGHRS, CDR2 YFSETQ. CDR3 length equals 13 residues. V lost 0 bases and J lost 3, with 4 bases in between. The CDR3 here is CASSLGPNQPQHF. The CDR3 region has the DNA TGCGCCAGCAGCTTGGGACCCAATCAGCCCCAGCATTTT.